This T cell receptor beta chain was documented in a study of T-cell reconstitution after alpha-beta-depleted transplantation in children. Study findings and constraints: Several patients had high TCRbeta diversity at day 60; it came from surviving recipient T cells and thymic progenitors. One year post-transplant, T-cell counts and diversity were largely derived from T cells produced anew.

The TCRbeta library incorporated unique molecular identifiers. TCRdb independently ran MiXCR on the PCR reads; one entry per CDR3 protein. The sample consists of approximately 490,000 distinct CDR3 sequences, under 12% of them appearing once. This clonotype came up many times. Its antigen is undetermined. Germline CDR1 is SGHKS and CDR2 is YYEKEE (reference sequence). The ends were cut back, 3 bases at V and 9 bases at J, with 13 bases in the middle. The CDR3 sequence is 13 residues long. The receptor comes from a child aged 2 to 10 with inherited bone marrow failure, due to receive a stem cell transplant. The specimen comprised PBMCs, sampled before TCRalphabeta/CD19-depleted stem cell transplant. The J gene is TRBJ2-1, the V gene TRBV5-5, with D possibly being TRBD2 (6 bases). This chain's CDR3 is CASSWPSAVEQFF. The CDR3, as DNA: TGTGCCAGCAGCTGGCCTAGCGCTGTTGAGCAGTTCTTC.